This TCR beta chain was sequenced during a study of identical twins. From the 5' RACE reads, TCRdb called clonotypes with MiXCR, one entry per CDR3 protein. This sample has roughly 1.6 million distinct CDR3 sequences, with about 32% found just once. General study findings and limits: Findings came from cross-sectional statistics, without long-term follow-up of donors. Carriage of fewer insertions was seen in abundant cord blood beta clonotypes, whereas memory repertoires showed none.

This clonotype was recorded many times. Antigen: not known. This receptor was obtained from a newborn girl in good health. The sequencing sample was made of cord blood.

Written as DNA, the CDR3 is TGCAGCGTTGAAGCTGACAGGTCCAACTACAAAAAGACCCAGTACTTC. Encoded protein: CSVEADRSNYKKTQYF. The gene calls are TRBV29-1 and TRBJ2-5, with a weak D call TRBD1 (6 bases). The germline gives CDR1 SQVTM, CDR2 ANQGSEA. The length of the CDR3 is 16 residues. V shed 1 base and J shed 6 bases, with 21 bases lying between them.